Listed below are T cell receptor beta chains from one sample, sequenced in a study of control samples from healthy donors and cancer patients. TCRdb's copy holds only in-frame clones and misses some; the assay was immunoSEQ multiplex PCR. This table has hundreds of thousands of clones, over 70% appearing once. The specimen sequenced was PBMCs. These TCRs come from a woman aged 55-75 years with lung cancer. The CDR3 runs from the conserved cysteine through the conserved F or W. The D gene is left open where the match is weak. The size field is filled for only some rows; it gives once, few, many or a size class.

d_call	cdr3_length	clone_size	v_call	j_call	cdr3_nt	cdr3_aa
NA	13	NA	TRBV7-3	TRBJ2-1	TGTGCCAGCAGCTTAAATACCGACAATGAGCAGTTCTTC	CASSLNTDNEQFF
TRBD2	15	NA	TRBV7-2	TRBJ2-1	TGTGCCAGCAGCTTATCAGCGGGAAATTGGAATGAGCAGTTCTTC	CASSLSAGNWNEQFF
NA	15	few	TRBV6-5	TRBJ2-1	TGTGCCAGCAGAGCTCCCGGGTCCCTCATCAATGAGCAGTTCTTC	CASRAPGSLINEQFF
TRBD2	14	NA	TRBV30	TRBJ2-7	TGTGCCTGGGGACCGGGACTAGCCTCCTACGAGCAGTACTTC	CAWGPGLASYEQYF
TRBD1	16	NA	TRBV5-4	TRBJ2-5	TGTGCCAGCAGCTCTGAACCGGGACAGAGCCAAGAGACCCAGTACTTC	CASSSEPGQSQETQYF
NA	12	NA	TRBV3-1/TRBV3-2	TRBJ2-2	TGTGCCAGCAGTCGCCGCACCGGGGAGCTGTTTTTT	CASSRRTGELFF
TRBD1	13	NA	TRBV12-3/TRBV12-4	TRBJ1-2	TGTGCCAGCAGTCCTCGGACAGGGGACGGCTACACCTTC	CASSPRTGDGYTF
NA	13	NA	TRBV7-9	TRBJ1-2	TGTGCCAGTACAGACGCGGGGACGTTTGGCTACACCTTC	CASTDAGTFGYTF
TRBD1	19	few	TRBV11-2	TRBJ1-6	TGTGCCAGCAGCCAATTTATAGGGTTACAGGGGGCCTATAATTCACCCCTCCACTTT	CASSQFIGLQGAYNSPLHF
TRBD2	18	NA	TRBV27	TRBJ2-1	TGTGCCAGCAGTCCCCCCCCCTGGGGACTAGCGGGAATTAATGAGCAGTTCTTC	CASSPPPWGLAGINEQFF
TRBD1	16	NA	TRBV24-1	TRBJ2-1	TGTGCCACCAGTGATACCATCCAGGGGGCCACGGGGGTGCAGTTCTTC	CATSDTIQGATGVQFF
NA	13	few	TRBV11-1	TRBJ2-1	TGTGCCAGCAGCTTAGGCCCTAATAATGAGCAGTTCTTC	CASSLGPNNEQFF
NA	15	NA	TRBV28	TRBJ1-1	TGTGCCAGCCACCCTGAGGGGGGAAGCTTCTCTGAAGCTTTCTTT	CASHPEGGSFSEAFF
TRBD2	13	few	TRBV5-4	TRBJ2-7	TGTGCCAGCAGCTTTAGCGGGAGCGACGAGCAGTACTTC	CASSFSGSDEQYF
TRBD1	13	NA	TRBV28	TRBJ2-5	TGTGCCAGCGGACTCGGACAGGAAGAGACCCAGTACTTC	CASGLGQEETQYF
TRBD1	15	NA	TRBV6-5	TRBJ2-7	TGTGCCAGCAGTTACGCTTTACAGGGGGCGTACGAGCAGTACTTC	CASSYALQGAYEQYF
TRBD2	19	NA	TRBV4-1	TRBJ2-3	TGCGCCAGCAGCCAAGAGAATAGCGGGGGGGCTAGTCGAACAGATACGCAGTATTTT	CASSQENSGGASRTDTQYF
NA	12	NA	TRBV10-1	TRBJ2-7	TGCGCCAGCAGTGAATCCCCAGGGGTGCAGTACTTC	CASSESPGVQYF
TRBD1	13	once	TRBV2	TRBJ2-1	TGTGCCAGCAGCCGACAGGGTGGGAGTGAGCAGTTCTTC	CASSRQGGSEQFF
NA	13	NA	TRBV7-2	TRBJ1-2	TGTGCCAGCAGCTCAGGAGTTAGTCGGGGCTACACCTTC	CASSSGVSRGYTF
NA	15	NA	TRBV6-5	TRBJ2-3	TGTGCCAGCAGTTACTCACGGCAGGGGACAGATACGCAGTATTTT	CASSYSRQGTDTQYF
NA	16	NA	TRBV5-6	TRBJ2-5	TGTGCCAGCAGCCCCGCAAGTGCAGGGTGGGGAGAGACCCAGTACTTC	CASSPASAGWGETQYF
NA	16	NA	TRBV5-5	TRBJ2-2	TGTGCCAGCAGCTTGGCCAGGGGACCGAACACCGGGGAGCTGTTTTTT	CASSLARGPNTGELFF
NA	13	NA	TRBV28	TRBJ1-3	TGTGCCAGCCAGGACAGCTCTGGAAACACCATATATTTT	CASQDSSGNTIYF
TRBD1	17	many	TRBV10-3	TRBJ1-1	TGTGCCATCAGTGATGAAACAGGGGAGGGAGGGAACACTGAAGCTTTCTTT	CAISDETGEGGNTEAFF
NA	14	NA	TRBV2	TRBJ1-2	TGTGCCAGCTTCGGCAACCCAGGGACCTTTGGCTACACCTTC	CASFGNPGTFGYTF
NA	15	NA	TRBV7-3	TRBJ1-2	TGTGCCAGCAGCTTTACCCCCGGCAGTAAGGATGGCTACACCTTC	CASSFTPGSKDGYTF
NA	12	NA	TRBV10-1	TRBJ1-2	TGCGCCAGGCATCGACAGGCGCCGGGCTACACCTTC	CARHRQAPGYTF
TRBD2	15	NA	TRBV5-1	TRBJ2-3	TGCGCCAGCAGCTTGCTAGCGGGAGAGGAAGATACGCAGTATTTT	CASSLLAGEEDTQYF
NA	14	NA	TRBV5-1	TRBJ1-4	TGCGCCAGCAGCTCAACAGGGTTAAATGAAAAACTGTTTTTT	CASSSTGLNEKLFF
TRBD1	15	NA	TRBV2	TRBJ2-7	TGTGCCAGCAAACCGGACAGGGCCCCGTCCTACGAGCAGTACTTC	CASKPDRAPSYEQYF
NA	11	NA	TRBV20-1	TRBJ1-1	TGCAGTGCTAGACGGGACACTGAAGCTTTCTTT	CSARRDTEAFF
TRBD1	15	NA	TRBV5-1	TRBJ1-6	TGCGCCAGCAGCCCCCAGACAGGGCGAAGCTCACCCCTCCACTTT	CASSPQTGRSSPLHF
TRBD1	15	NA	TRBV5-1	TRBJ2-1	TGCGCCAGCAGAGCTACAGGGGGCTCCTACAATGAGCAGTTCTTC	CASRATGGSYNEQFF
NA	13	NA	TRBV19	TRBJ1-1	TGTGCCAGTAGTATCTGGCCGAACACTGAAGCTTTCTTT	CASSIWPNTEAFF
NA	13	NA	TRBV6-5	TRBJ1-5	TGTGCCAGCACTCCCGCTCGGGATCAGCCCCAGCATTTT	CASTPARDQPQHF
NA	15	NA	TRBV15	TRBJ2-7	TGTGCCACCAGCGTACGGCCGGGACTCGGGTACGAGCAGTACTTC	CATSVRPGLGYEQYF
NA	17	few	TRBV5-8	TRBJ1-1	TGTGCCAGCAGCCCCAGGGAGGGCAGTCGGGGGGACACTGAAGCTTTCTTT	CASSPREGSRGDTEAFF
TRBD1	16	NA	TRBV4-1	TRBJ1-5	TGCGCCAGCAGCCAGCACGGGACAGCCTTTGGTCAGCCCCAGCATTTT	CASSQHGTAFGQPQHF
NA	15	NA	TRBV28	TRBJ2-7	TGTGCCAGCACCACGTCCCGATTGGGGACCTACGAGCAGTACTTC	CASTTSRLGTYEQYF